Sequencing of this T cell receptor beta chain was carried out in a study of blood T cell repertoires in COVID-19. Generated by immunoSEQ multiplex PCR, the TCRdb table keeps only in-frame clones and is missing some. The sample records approximately 670,000 clones, 90% being singletons. The CDR3 runs 14 residues. V was trimmed by 1 base and J by 8 bases, leaving 14 bases between them. Germline V gene sequence: CDR1 SGHDN, CDR2 FVKESK. Sample: peripheral blood. The chain joins TRBV14 to TRBJ1-2; D remains unclear. This TCR derives from a woman aged 18-35 years with acute or convalescent COVID-19. The CDR3 bases are TGTGCCAGCAGCCAAGGGCCCATAAGCAGGGGCTACACCTTC. Its translation is CASSQGPISRGYTF.